One and the same sample provided the 31 T cell receptor beta chains below, sequenced in a study of T cells in Graves' hyperthyroidism and ophthalmopathy (dated by TCRdb to the late 2010s). The library relied on multiplex PCR. Sequencing relied on an Illumina HiSeq 2000. The TCR beta CDR3 regions were amplified from RNA transcripts. The first round of RT-PCR for the TCR CDR3 was performed with the HTBI primer set and the Qiagen OneStep RT-PCR kit. TCRdb applied fastp at Q25 and MiXCR to the public reads, then kept only in-frame beta chains. Every entry covers one CDR3 protein and lists the most common genes and DNA from its rows. Here the sample has about 610,000 distinct CDR3 sequences; approximately 15% occur a single time. Roughly 4.5% of the sample lies in the top ten. The sequenced sample was blood. Receptors originate from a woman aged 40 to 55 with Graves' ophthalmopathy.

In its sample, this clonotype was seen a few times. This sequence joins TRBV28 and TRBJ2-6; D is unclear. Trimming cost V 6 bases and J 0 bases, with 6 bases left between them. Per germline, CDR1 MDHEN and CDR2 SYDVKM. The CDR3 runs to 14 residues. The CDR3 loop reads CASSAPSGANVLTF. The CDR3 DNA is TGTGCCAGCAGCGCCCCCTCTGGGGCCAACGTCCTGACTTTC. Looking up the rest from reference TRBV28 and TRBJ2-6 gives the full variable domain: DVKVTQSSRYLVKRTGEKVFLECVQDMDHENMFWYRQDPGLGLRLIYFSYDVKMKEKGDIPEGYSVSREKKERFSLILESASTNQTSMYLCASSAPSGANVLTFGAGSRLTVL.

This chain connects TRBV10-3 to TRBJ2-5; 8 positions match TRBD1. This CDR3 has 14 amino acids. In germline, CDR1 is ENHRY, CDR2 SYGVKD. V was clipped by 4 bases and J by 1 base; unmatched bases: 2. CDR3: CAISAGTGQETQYF. DNA of the CDR3: TGTGCCATCAGTGCCGGGACAGGCCAAGAGACCCAGTACTTC.

In its sample, this clonotype was seen many times. The rearrangement uses TRBV6-5 and TRBJ2-5; TRBD2 matches at 9 bases. Germline values: CDR1 MNHEY, CDR2 SVGAGI. The ends lost 5 bases at V and 5 bases at J; junction bases unmatched: 9. CDR3 length: 15 residues. CDR3: CASSTAAGGMETQYF. The CDR3 DNA sequence: TGTGCCAGCAGTACGGCAGCGGGAGGAATGGAGACCCAGTACTTC.

This clonotype came up many times. The chain uses TRBV20-1 and TRBJ2-7; 14 bases are a match to TRBD2. Germline CDR1 DFQATT, CDR2 SNEGSKA (reference sequence). The CDR3 has 17 residues. J gave up 3 bases and V 3 bases, and 10 bases lay outside the gene matches. CDR3 nucleotide sequence: TGCAGTGCTAGGGGGATCCCCGGGACTAGCGGGAGCTACGAGCAGTACTTC. Amino acid sequence: CSARGIPGTSGSYEQYF.

This clonotype was seen ten or more times. The chain employs TRBV28 and TRBJ2-7, with 7 bases aligning to TRBD2. This CDR3 has 16 residues. The germline gives CDR1 MDHEN, CDR2 SYDVKM. V dropped 6 bases and J dropped 5; count of bases not matched to a gene: 16. The CDR3 region is CASRPWEGRAENEQYF. As DNA, the CDR3 is TGTGCCAGCAGGCCGTGGGAGGGCAGGGCGGAAAACGAGCAGTACTTC.

The V and J genes are TRBV28 and TRBJ1-6, with 10 nucleotides matching TRBD1. Trimming removed 4 bases from V and 14 bases from J; junction bases left unmatched: 8. From germline, CDR1 is MDHEN and CDR2 SYDVKM. CDR3 length: 14 residues. CDR3 DNA sequence: TGTGCCAGCAGTTCGCCTCCAGGGACAGGGGCCCTCCACTTT. Protein: CASSSPPGTGALHF.

This clonotype was detected a few times. The J gene is TRBJ2-5, the V gene TRBV5-1; 10 nucleotides align to TRBD2. V trimming: 0 bases; J trimming: 5 bases; junction bases outside the gene matches: 7. The CDR3 spans 16 residues. CDR1 is SGHRS, CDR2 YFSETQ, per germline. The CDR3 loop is CASSLGASGSWETQYF. The CDR3 coding sequence is TGCGCCAGCAGCTTGGGCGCTAGCGGGAGCTGGGAGACCCAGTACTTC.

The table lists this clonotype with a few counts. V gene TRBV7-9 combines with J gene TRBJ2-4; 7 bases fit TRBD1. The germline V gene encodes CDR1 SEHNR and CDR2 FQNEAQ (reference sequence). With 1 base clipped from V and 9 bases from J, the junction kept 6 bases outside the gene matches. The CDR3 runs to 14 residues. The CDR3 sequence is CASSLEGALIIQYF. The CDR3 nucleotides read TGTGCCAGCAGCTTAGAGGGGGCCTTAATCATTCAGTACTTC.

This clonotype was detected ten times or more. The chain carries TRBV12-3 or TRBV12-4 and TRBJ2-7, with 8 bases that match TRBD2. V lost 7 bases and J lost 1; bases outside the gene matches: 6. This CDR3 has 14 amino acids. The CDR3 reads CASTGGGLSYEQYF. DNA of the CDR3: TGTGCCAGCACCGGGGGGGGGTTATCCTACGAGCAGTACTTC.

This clonotype appeared many times. The chain recombines TRBV7-9 with TRBJ2-7; tentative D call: TRBD1 (6 bases). The length of the CDR3 is 13 residues. From germline, CDR1 is SEHNR and CDR2 FQNEAQ (reference sequence). Trimming took 8 bases from V and 4 from J, leaving 15 bases between them. DNA for the CDR3: TGTGCCAGCGGCCCGACAGGTTCGTACGAGCAGTACTTC. Amino acids: CASGPTGSYEQYF. Drawing the rest from reference TRBV7-9 and TRBJ2-7, the complete variable domain is DTGVSQNPRHKITKRGQNVTFRCDPISEHNRLYWYRQTLGQGPEFLTYFQNEAQLEKSRLLSDRFSAERPKGSFSTLEIQRTEQGDSAMYLCASGPTGSYEQYFGPGTRLTVT.

The V gene is TRBV12-3 or TRBV12-4, the J gene TRBJ2-7; 9 nucleotides agree with TRBD1. The J call is uncertain, as TRBJ2-1 better fits the DNA end. CDR3 size: 14 residues. This CDR3 is CASSIYRDRDHQFF. Written as DNA, the CDR3 is TGTGCCAGCAGTATCTACCGGGACAGGGATCACCAGTTCTTC.

The rearrangement uses TRBV2 and TRBJ2-6, with 10 bases aligning to TRBD1. CDR3 length: 17 residues. Germline V gene data show CDR1 as SNHLY and CDR2 as FYNNEI. V lost 11 bases, J lost 1 base, and 11 bases stayed unmatched. CDR3 nucleotide sequence: TGTGCCGGACGCTCCGGGACAGGGGCTTCTGGGGCCAACGTCCTGACTTTC. Translating gives CAGRSGTGASGANVLTF.

This clonotype was seen ten or more times. This rearrangement joins TRBV24-1 to TRBJ1-5, with D possibly being TRBD1 (6 bases). Looked up from germline, CDR1 is KGHDR and CDR2 is SFDVKD. The V end lost 3 bases, the J end lost 0 bases, and 14 bases lay between the germline ends. CDR3 length: 17 amino acids. CDR3: CATSDRQAGGSNQPQHF. The CDR3 nucleotides are TGTGCCACCAGTGATCGACAGGCCGGGGGTAGCAATCAGCCCCAGCATTTT.

V usage is TRBV2 and J usage is TRBJ1-5; D is ambiguous. V lost 1 base and J 2 bases, leaving 12 bases between the germline ends. The length of the CDR3 is 16 residues. Germline V gives CDR1 SNHLY, CDR2 FYNNEI. CDR3 coding DNA: TGTGCCAGCAGTGAAGGGCCACTCGCGGGCAATCAGCCCCAGCATTTT. Encoded protein: CASSEGPLAGNQPQHF.

This clonotype was detected ten times or more. The rearrangement uses TRBV7-8 and TRBJ2-2; 9 bases are shared with TRBD2. The CDR3 runs to 15 residues. Trimming removed 5 bases from V and 2 bases from J; junction bases left unmatched: 3. CDR1 is SGHVS, CDR2 FQNEAQ, per germline. CDR3 DNA: TGTGCCAGCAGCCCTAGCGGGGACAACACCGGGGAGCTGTTTTTT. Translating it yields CASSPSGDNTGELFF.

The genes are TRBV7-2 and TRBJ2-7; D remains ambiguous. The CDR3 is 13 amino acids. CDR1 and CDR2 from the germline V gene are SGHTA and FQGNSA. Trimming cost V 5 bases and J 6 bases, with 14 bases left between them. The CDR3 region is CASSPYEIREQYF. As DNA, the CDR3 is TGTGCCAGCAGCCCATACGAAATCCGCGAGCAGTACTTC.

The table lists this clonotype with a count of one. A much larger clonotype is one base distant, so this may be a read error. The rearrangement uses TRBV11-2 and TRBJ2-7, with 8 positions matching TRBD2. In germline, CDR1 is SGHAT, CDR2 FQNNGV. The CDR3 totals 15 residues. CDR3 in DNA: TGTGCCAGCGGCTTCTCGTTAGCGGGACCCTACGAGCAGTACTTC. Protein sequence: CASGFSLAGPYEQYF. Filled out from reference TRBV11-2 and TRBJ2-7, the complete variable domain reads EAGVAQSPRYKIIEKRQSVAFWCNPISGHATLYWYQQILGQGPKLLIQFQNNGVVDDSQLPKDRFSAERLKGVDSTLKIQPAKLEDSAVYLCASGFSLAGPYEQYFGPGTRLTVT.

Ten or more counts support this clonotype. The chain links TRBV20-1 to TRBJ2-5, with 12 positions matching TRBD1. The CDR3 totals 13 residues. V lost 5 bases to trimming and J lost 8 bases; unmatched junction nucleotides: 6. In germline, CDR1 is DFQATT, CDR2 SNEGSKA (reference sequence). The CDR3 loop is CSADGTGGSTQYF. The CDR3 DNA reads as TGCAGTGCTGACGGGACAGGGGGCTCAACCCAGTACTTC.

This clonotype has a handful of counts. The gene calls are TRBV28 and TRBJ1-1; no clear D. Germline CDR1 reads MDHEN; CDR2 reads SYDVKM. V shed 8 bases and J shed 3 bases, with 16 bases lying between them. This CDR3 is built from 14 residues. The CDR3 loop reads CASRSPRVDTEAFF. The CDR3 DNA follows: TGTGCCAGCCGGAGTCCCCGAGTGGACACTGAAGCTTTCTTT. The whole variable domain, remainder taken from reference TRBV28 and TRBJ1-1, is DVKVTQSSRYLVKRTGEKVFLECVQDMDHENMFWYRQDPGLGLRLIYFSYDVKMKEKGDIPEGYSVSREKKERFSLILESASTNQTSMYLCASRSPRVDTEAFFGQGTRLTVV.

Ten or more counts support this clonotype. This rearrangement joins TRBV28 to TRBJ2-5, with D possibly TRBD2 on 6 matching bases. Germline CDR1 reads MDHEN; CDR2 reads SYDVKM. This CDR3 is 13 amino acids long. Trimming stripped 6 bases from V and 5 bases from J, with 13 bases between. CDR3 in DNA: TGTGCCAGCAGCTCCCCGGGAGTTGAGACCCAGTACTTC. Translation: CASSSPGVETQYF.

This clonotype has at least ten counts. The V call is TRBV2, the J call TRBJ1-2; D is ambiguous. The germline CDR1 and CDR2 sequences are SNHLY and FYNNEI. There are 13 residues in the CDR3. The V end was cut by 3 bases, the J end by 6 bases, with 11 bases between. The CDR3 here is CASSEFGVDGYTF. The CDR3 DNA is TGTGCCAGCAGTGAGTTTGGGGTTGATGGCTACACCTTC.

CDR3 amino acids: CASSQDHQGNQETQYF. CDR3 sequence (DNA): TGCGCCAGCAGCCAAGATCACCAGGGGAACCAAGAGACCCAGTACTTC. The chain links TRBV4-1 to TRBJ2-5; possibly TRBD1 for D (6 bases). V dropped 0 bases and J dropped 0 bases, with 11 bases sitting between them. The germline gives CDR1 MGHRA, CDR2 YSYEKL. The CDR3 runs to 16 residues.

The chain is built from TRBV29-1 and TRBJ2-1; no firm D call. Trimming cost V 4 bases and J 8 bases, with 12 bases left between them. The CDR3 runs to 12 residues. In germline, CDR1 is SQVTM, CDR2 ANQGSEA. This CDR3 reads CSVGPSFDEQFF. The CDR3 DNA reads TGCAGCGTTGGGCCTAGTTTTGATGAGCAGTTCTTC.

This clonotype occurred a few times. This may be a read error, as it is one base from a much larger clone. DNA for the CDR3: TGTGCCAGCAGTGCCGCAGGAGATCCAGCCACTGAAGCTTTCTTT. Translating it yields CASSAAGDPATEAFF. J is TRBJ1-1 and V is TRBV5-4; D is undetermined. From germline, CDR1 is SGHNT and CDR2 YYREEE (reference sequence). Trimming left V 5 bases short and J 4 bases short, with 18 bases between. The CDR3 length is 15 residues.

At least ten counts were recorded for this clonotype. V and J are TRBV6-1 and TRBJ2-2, with D unclear. Germline values: CDR1 MNHNS, CDR2 SASEGT. The CDR3 is 14 amino acids. V was shortened by 5 bases and J by 4 bases, with 11 bases between the two germline ends. This CDR3 is CASSRAGTTGELFF. The CDR3 bases are TGTGCCAGCAGTCGAGCCGGAACCACCGGGGAGCTGTTTTTT.

Ten or more counts support this clonotype. The chain has TRBV7-9 and TRBJ2-7; D not certain. The germline V gene has CDR1 SEHNR and CDR2 FQNEAQ (reference sequence). The V gene lost 2 bases and the J gene lost 4 bases, with 12 bases spanning the gap. The CDR3 consists of 14 residues. The CDR3: CASSLSLEGYEQYF. The CDR3 nucleotides are TGTGCCAGCAGCTTAAGCCTAGAAGGGTACGAGCAGTACTTC.

This clonotype was seen at least ten times. This chain uses TRBV11-2 with TRBJ2-2, with D perhaps matching TRBD1 (5 bases). The CDR3 has 17 residues. V was cut by 3 bases and J by 1 base, with 15 bases left in between. CDR1 and CDR2 (germline): SGHAT, FQNNGV. The CDR3 DNA follows: TGTGCCAGCAGCTTTGGTTTCGGCAGGGAGAACACCGGGGAGCTGTTTTTT. It specifies CASSFGFGRENTGELFF.

This clonotype has ten or more counts. V gene TRBV28 combines with J gene TRBJ2-2; TRBD2 might be the D (6 bases). The V end was cut by 8 bases, the J end by 7 bases, with 20 bases between. From germline, CDR1 is MDHEN and CDR2 SYDVKM. The CDR3 runs to 15 residues. CDR3 sequence reads: CASEAGQGLSGELFF. The CDR3 DNA is TGTGCCAGCGAGGCGGGGCAAGGACTGAGCGGGGAGCTGTTTTTT.

Many counts were recorded for this clonotype. The chain is built from TRBV28 and TRBJ2-2; 8 bases agree with TRBD1. CDR3 size: 14 residues. V shed 2 bases, J shed 6 bases, and the junction held 2 bases outside the gene matches. Germline CDR1 and CDR2: MDHEN and SYDVKM. The CDR3 reads CASSLATGAGELFF. The CDR3 region has the DNA TGTGCCAGCAGTTTAGCGACAGGGGCCGGGGAGCTGTTTTTT. The variable domain in full, completed from reference TRBV28 and TRBJ2-2, reads DVKVTQSSRYLVKRTGEKVFLECVQDMDHENMFWYRQDPGLGLRLIYFSYDVKMKEKGDIPEGYSVSREKKERFSLILESASTNQTSMYLCASSLATGAGELFFGEGSRLTVL.

The table lists this clonotype with many counts. The CDR3 loop is CSARGVYEQYF. As DNA, the CDR3 is TGCAGTGCTAGAGGGGTCTACGAGCAGTACTTC. V usage is TRBV20-1 and J usage is TRBJ2-7; D unresolved. This CDR3 spans 11 amino acids. The V gene lost 1 base and the J gene lost 3 bases, with 4 bases spanning the gap. CDR1 is DFQATT, CDR2 SNEGSKA, per germline (reference sequence).

This sequence joins TRBV10-3 and TRBJ2-5; the D call may be TRBD1 or TRBD2 (5 bases each). V lost 4 bases and J 4 bases, leaving 16 bases between the germline ends. CDR1 and CDR2 from the germline V gene are ENHRY and SYGVKD. The CDR3 loop spans 15 amino acids. The CDR3 region is CAISAGGRSIETQYF. The DNA for the CDR3 is TGTGCCATCAGTGCTGGGGGACGGTCGATAGAGACCCAGTACTTC.